This TCR beta chain was identified during a study of blood T cell repertoires in COVID-19. Study details: Donors in the United States, Italy and Spain gave samples during acute or convalescent COVID-19. PBMCs, B-cell-depleted T cells, or T cells provided the cDNA or gDNA that made up the material.

In the original processing: Amplifying reference gene primers gave estimates of nucleated cell counts. Repertoires were generated with immunoSEQ multiplex PCR, while TCRdb's copy carries only in-frame clones and drops some. The D gene and trimming were derived from the DNA, and the V and J assignments and clone size from that table. The sample contains 150,000 to 180,000 clones, 76% of which appear only once. V trimming: 2 bases; J trimming: 6 bases; junction bases outside the gene matches: 3. The CDR3 covers 15 residues. The germline gives CDR1 MNHEY, CDR2 SVGAGI. The rearrangement links TRBV6-5 to TRBJ2-7; 14 bases agree with TRBD2. This TCR was recovered from a woman of 80 years or more with acute or convalescent COVID-19. Sequences were obtained from peripheral blood. DNA for the CDR3: TGTGCCAGCAGTTACGGGACTAGCGGGGGAGGCGAGCAGTACTTC. Translating it yields CASSYGTSGGGEQYF.